The 3 T cell receptor beta chains in this list originate from one sample, sequenced in a study of T cells after yellow fever vaccination. A single record per CDR3 protein comes from TCRdb applying MiXCR to the 5' RACE reads. The sample includes approximately 300,000 distinct CDR3 sequences, around 7.3% of them seen just once. The input for sequencing was PBMCs, taken around 45 days after the first yellow fever vaccination. The receptor source for this set is a man between 18 and 29 years old who received the YFV17D yellow fever vaccine.

V and J are TRBV10-3 and TRBJ2-7; 11 nucleotides match TRBD1. This CDR3 has 13 residues. V lost 8 bases to trimming and J lost 4 bases; unmatched junction nucleotides: 4. Germline assignment: CDR1 ENHRY and CDR2 SYGVKD. The CDR3 DNA sequence: TGTGCCATCGGTGGGACAGGGGGTTACGAGCAGTACTTC. Translation gives CAIGGTGGYEQYF.

This clonotype showed up just a few times. The chain recombines TRBV15 with TRBJ2-1; no clear D gene. Germline V CDR1 and CDR2: LNHNV, YYDKDF (reference sequence). Trimming shortened V by 1 base and J by 5 bases, and 9 bases separated the two germline ends. This CDR3 spans 14 amino acids. CDR3 region: CATSRGLNHNEQFF. The CDR3 DNA reads TGTGCCACCAGCAGAGGACTGAACCACAATGAGCAGTTCTTC.

This clonotype appeared a few times. This chain connects TRBV18 to TRBJ2-7; 10 bases are a match to TRBD2. Germline-derived CDR1 and CDR2 are KGHSH and LQKENI. CDR3 length equals 15 residues. The V gene end was trimmed by 5 bases and the J gene end by 2 bases; junction bases not matched to a gene: 6. This chain's CDR3 is CASSTLAGPTYEQYF. As DNA, the CDR3 is TGTGCCAGCTCAACACTAGCGGGGCCCACCTACGAGCAGTACTTC. Full variable domain (rest looked up from reference TRBV18 and TRBJ2-7): NAGVMQNPRHLVRRRGQEARLRCSPMKGHSHVYWYRQLPEEGLKFMVYLQKENIIDESGMPKERFSAEFPKEGPSILRIQQVVRGDSAAYFCASSTLAGPTYEQYFGPGTRLTVT.